A selection of T cell receptor beta chains follows, all from one sample in a study of blood T cells in healthy people across ages. TCRdb independently ran MiXCR on the 5' RACE reads; one entry per CDR3 protein. Among about 290,000 distinct CDR3 sequences listed, roughly 29% were seen once. Sequenced material: blood. Receptors originate from a woman aged 70-85 years in good health. The CDR3 runs from the conserved cysteine through the conserved F or W. A D gene is named only where the DNA matches it firmly. Clone sizes are given selectively: once, few, many, or a class where the clone is expanded.

V: TRBV29-1
J: TRBJ2-3
size: many
D: -
DNA: TGCAGCGGCAACCGGGACACCAGTACAGATACGCAGTATTTT
CDR3: CSGNRDTSTDTQYF

V: TRBV28
J: TRBJ2-2
size: -
D: -
DNA: TGTGCCAGCACTACGGGAGCGGTCACCGGGGAGCTGTTTTTT
CDR3: CASTTGAVTGELFF

V: TRBV28
J: TRBJ1-1
size: few
D: -
DNA: TGTGCCAGCACCGGGACCTGGGACACTGAAGCTTTCTTT
CDR3: CASTGTWDTEAFF

V: TRBV20-1
J: TRBJ1-4
size: -
D: TRBD1
DNA: TGCAGTGCTGAGGGGGCTGGGGAAAAACTGTTTTTT
CDR3: CSAEGAGEKLFF

V: TRBV7-8
J: TRBJ2-7
size: -
D: TRBD2
DNA: TGTGCCAGCAGCTTAGATCGGTCCGCGGGAGGATCCCCCTACGAGCAGTACTTC
CDR3: CASSLDRSAGGSPYEQYF

V: TRBV7-2
J: TRBJ2-1
size: -
D: -
DNA: TGTGCCAGCAGCCCTGACTACGCCAAGCTAACAACAGTCTTC
CDR3: CASSPDYAKLTTVF

V: TRBV7-9
J: TRBJ2-7
size: -
D: -
DNA: TGTGCCAGCAGCCAAATTGAGTCTGGGGACGAGCAGTACTTC
CDR3: CASSQIESGDEQYF

V: TRBV19
J: TRBJ1-1
size: -
D: -
DNA: TGTGCCAGTAGTGTCGGAAACCTTAACACTGAAGCTTTCTTT
CDR3: CASSVGNLNTEAFF

V: TRBV5-1
J: TRBJ1-1
size: few
D: TRBD1
DNA: TGCGCCAGCAGTTCTAACGGACAGGGTGGCACTGAAGCTTTCTTT
CDR3: CASSSNGQGGTEAFF

V: TRBV7-6
J: TRBJ2-2
size: -
D: -
DNA: TGTGCCAGCAGCTTGGTGTCTACCCCGGGCACCGGGGAGCTGTTTTTT
CDR3: CASSLVSTPGTGELFF

V: TRBV5-1
J: TRBJ2-5
size: few
D: -
DNA: TGCGCCAGCAGCTTGAACTCCCGGATGGGGGAGACCCAGTACTTC
CDR3: CASSLNSRMGETQYF

V: TRBV18
J: TRBJ2-4
size: -
D: -
DNA: TGTGCCAGCTCCAGAAATTCCAGGGTAAAGAACATTCAGTACTTC
CDR3: CASSRNSRVKNIQYF

V: TRBV7-2
J: TRBJ2-4
size: few
D: TRBD2
DNA: TGTGCCAGCAGCTTAGCTTCTAGCGGGAGTCAGGGAAACATTCAGTACTTC
CDR3: CASSLASSGSQGNIQYF

V: TRBV12-3/TRBV12-4
J: TRBJ1-5
size: -
D: TRBD1
DNA: TGTGCCAGCAGCCGGGACAGGGATCAGCCCCAGCATTTT
CDR3: CASSRDRDQPQHF

V: TRBV5-1
J: TRBJ2-7
size: -
D: -
DNA: TGCGCCAGCAGCTCTTGGACTGAAAGCTCCTACGAGCAGTACTTC
CDR3: CASSSWTESSYEQYF

V: TRBV5-4
J: TRBJ2-3
size: -
D: -
DNA: TGTGCCAGCAGCTTCACAGGTACGCAGTATTTT
CDR3: CASSFTGTQYF

V: TRBV7-3
J: TRBJ2-3
size: -
D: TRBD2
DNA: TGTGCCAGCAGCCCTCTAGCGGGATTCCTAGATACGCAGTATTTT
CDR3: CASSPLAGFLDTQYF

V: TRBV28
J: TRBJ2-7
size: -
D: TRBD1
DNA: TGTGCCAGCAGTTTAAGATCGGACAGGGGAAGCTCCTACGAGCAGTACTTC
CDR3: CASSLRSDRGSSYEQYF

V: TRBV6-5
J: TRBJ2-1
size: few
D: TRBD2
DNA: TGTGCCAGCAGTTACTTAGCGGGAGGCAGGTCCTACAATGAGCAGTTCTTC
CDR3: CASSYLAGGRSYNEQFF

V: TRBV29-1
J: TRBJ1-1
size: -
D: -
DNA: TGCAGCGTTGCTTCTCGAGGGGCCGAAGCTTTCTTT
CDR3: CSVASRGAEAFF

V: TRBV20-1
J: TRBJ2-1
size: -
D: -
DNA: TGCAGTGCTGTAGACAGGGCAGCAAAAGCGGGCGATGAGCAGTTCTTC
CDR3: CSAVDRAAKAGDEQFF

V: TRBV12-3/TRBV12-4
J: TRBJ2-1
size: -
D: TRBD2
DNA: TGTGCCAGCAGTCTCAACCCCGGGACTAGCAATGAGCAGTTCTTC
CDR3: CASSLNPGTSNEQFF

V: TRBV20-1
J: TRBJ2-7
size: few
D: -
DNA: TGCAGTGCTAGGACGGGATTGCAAACCTACGAGCAGTACTTC
CDR3: CSARTGLQTYEQYF

V: TRBV5-1
J: TRBJ1-6
size: -
D: TRBD1
DNA: TGCGCCAGCAGCCCCTCGGGGCAGGGGGACTCACCCCTCCACTTT
CDR3: CASSPSGQGDSPLHF

V: TRBV7-8
J: TRBJ1-4
size: many
D: TRBD1
DNA: TGTGCCAGCAGCCTATCCGGGACAGGGGATGAAAAACTGTTTTTT
CDR3: CASSLSGTGDEKLFF

V: TRBV28
J: TRBJ1-5
size: many
D: -
DNA: TGTGCCAGCAGTTTAGGATGGGACCAGCCCCAGCATTTT
CDR3: CASSLGWDQPQHF

V: TRBV18
J: TRBJ2-1
size: many
D: -
DNA: TGTGCCAGCTCACAGAACCCGCAAGGCTACAATGAGCAGTTCTTC
CDR3: CASSQNPQGYNEQFF

V: TRBV28
J: TRBJ2-2
size: -
D: TRBD1
DNA: TGTGCCAGCAATTGGGACAGCAACACCGGGGAGCTGTTTTTT
CDR3: CASNWDSNTGELFF

V: TRBV25-1
J: TRBJ1-6
size: many
D: -
DNA: TGTGCCAGCAGTGGGGGCGCGGGGAGCTCCTATAATTCACCCCTCCACTTT
CDR3: CASSGGAGSSYNSPLHF

V: TRBV5-4
J: TRBJ2-5
size: -
D: -
DNA: TGTGCCAGCAGCTTGCGTCGGACCGGAGAGACCCAGTACTTC
CDR3: CASSLRRTGETQYF

V: TRBV15
J: TRBJ2-1
size: few
D: TRBD2
DNA: TGTGCCACCAGCAGAGATAGGGTCGTAGCGGGGGGGAGCTCCTACAATGAGCAGTTCTTC
CDR3: CATSRDRVVAGGSSYNEQFF

V: TRBV5-5
J: TRBJ2-2
size: -
D: TRBD2
DNA: TGTGCCAGCAGCTTGGTTAGAGCGGGAGGACCAAACACCGGGGAGCTGTTTTTT
CDR3: CASSLVRAGGPNTGELFF

V: TRBV6-1
J: TRBJ1-2
size: -
D: -
DNA: TGTGCCAGCAGTGAAGCGGGAGGACGGGACACCTTC
CDR3: CASSEAGGRDTF

V: TRBV5-1
J: TRBJ2-5
size: few
D: TRBD1
DNA: TGCGCCAGCAGCTTGAATGGACAGGGAAAGGGAGAGACCCAGTACTTC
CDR3: CASSLNGQGKGETQYF

V: TRBV29-1
J: TRBJ1-2
size: few
D: -
DNA: TGCAGCGTTGAAGATCTTCAGACAGCCAACGAGAACTATGGCTACACCTTC
CDR3: CSVEDLQTANENYGYTF

V: TRBV12-3/TRBV12-4
J: TRBJ2-5
size: few
D: TRBD2
DNA: TGTGCCAGCAGTTCTAGCGGGGGGAGCGAGACCCAGTACTTC
CDR3: CASSSSGGSETQYF

V: TRBV28
J: TRBJ2-3
size: few
D: -
DNA: TGTGCCAGCAGAACAGGAGCAGATACGCAGTATTTT
CDR3: CASRTGADTQYF

V: TRBV5-6
J: TRBJ2-3
size: -
D: -
DNA: TGTGCCAGCAGCCGGTCAGATACGCAGTATTTT
CDR3: CASSRSDTQYF

V: TRBV7-2
J: TRBJ2-1
size: few
D: -
DNA: TGTGCCAGCAGCTTAGCTTACAACCCGGACCCTACCTACAATGAGCAGTTCTTC
CDR3: CASSLAYNPDPTYNEQFF

V: TRBV7-2
J: TRBJ2-3
size: -
D: TRBD2
DNA: TGTGCCAGCAGCCCGGGGGGTGGGGATACGCAGTATTTT
CDR3: CASSPGGGDTQYF

V: TRBV20-1
J: TRBJ2-6
size: -
D: -
DNA: TGCAGTGCTAGTGCAGGGGTGTTCTCTGGGGCCAACGTCCTGACTTTC
CDR3: CSASAGVFSGANVLTF

V: TRBV12-3/TRBV12-4
J: TRBJ2-1
size: few
D: TRBD2
DNA: TGTGCCAGCAGTTTAGCGCGAGCGGGAGGGCCAAATGAGCAGTTCTTC
CDR3: CASSLARAGGPNEQFF

V: TRBV7-2
J: TRBJ1-6
size: few
D: -
DNA: TGTGCCAGCAGCTTAGACATAAATTCACCCCTCCACTTT
CDR3: CASSLDINSPLHF

V: TRBV20-1
J: TRBJ2-1
size: -
D: TRBD1
DNA: TGCAGTGCTCCAAAAGACAGGGCGGATGAGCAGTTCTTC
CDR3: CSAPKDRADEQFF

V: TRBV3-1
J: TRBJ2-5
size: few
D: TRBD1
DNA: TGTGCCAGCAGCTCCCAGACAGGGCTGGGGGAGACCCAGTACTTC
CDR3: CASSSQTGLGETQYF

V: TRBV29-1
J: TRBJ2-7
size: -
D: -
DNA: TGCAGCGTTGAAGAGCCTCTATTTGCGGGTAACTCCTACGAGCAGTACTTC
CDR3: CSVEEPLFAGNSYEQYF

V: TRBV19
J: TRBJ1-1
size: -
D: -
DNA: TGTGCCAGTAGTATCCGGGGAGACACTGAAGCTTTCTTT
CDR3: CASSIRGDTEAFF

V: TRBV7-9
J: TRBJ2-3
size: -
D: TRBD1
DNA: TGTGCCAGCAGCTTTAAACCGGGACAGGGTACATTAGATACGCAGTATTTT
CDR3: CASSFKPGQGTLDTQYF